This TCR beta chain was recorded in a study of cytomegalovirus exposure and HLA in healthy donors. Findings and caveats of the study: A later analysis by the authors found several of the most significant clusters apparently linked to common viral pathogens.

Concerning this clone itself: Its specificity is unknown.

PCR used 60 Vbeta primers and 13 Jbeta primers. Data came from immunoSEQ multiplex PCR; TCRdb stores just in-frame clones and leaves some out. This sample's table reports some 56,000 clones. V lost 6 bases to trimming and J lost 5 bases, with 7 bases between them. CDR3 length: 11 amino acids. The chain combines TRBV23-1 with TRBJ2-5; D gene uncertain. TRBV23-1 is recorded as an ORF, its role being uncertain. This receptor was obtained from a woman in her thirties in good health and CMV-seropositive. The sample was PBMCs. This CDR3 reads CASRPGETQYF. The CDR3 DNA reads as TGCGCCAGCAGGCCCGGGGAGACCCAGTACTTC.